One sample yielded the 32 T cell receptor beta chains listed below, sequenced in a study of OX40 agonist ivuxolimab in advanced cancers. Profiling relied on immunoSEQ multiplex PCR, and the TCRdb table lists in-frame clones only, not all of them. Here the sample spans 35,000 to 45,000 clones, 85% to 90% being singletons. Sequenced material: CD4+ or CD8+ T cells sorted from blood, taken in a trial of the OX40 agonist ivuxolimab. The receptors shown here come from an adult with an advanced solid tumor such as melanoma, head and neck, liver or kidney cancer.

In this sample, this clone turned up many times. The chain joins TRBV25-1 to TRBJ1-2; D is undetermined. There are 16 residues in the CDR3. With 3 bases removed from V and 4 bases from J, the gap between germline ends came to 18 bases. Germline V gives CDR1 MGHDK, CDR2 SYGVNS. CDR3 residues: CASSESLAGVRYGYTF. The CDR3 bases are TGTGCCAGCAGTGAGAGTTTGGCAGGAGTACGCTATGGCTACACCTTC.

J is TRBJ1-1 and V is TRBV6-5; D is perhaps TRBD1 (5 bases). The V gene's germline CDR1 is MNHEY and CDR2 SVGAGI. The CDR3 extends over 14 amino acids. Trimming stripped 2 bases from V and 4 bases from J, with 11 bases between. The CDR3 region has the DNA TGTGCCAGCAGTTACGGGACCGGCCCCACTGAAGCTTTCTTT. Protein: CASSYGTGPTEAFF.

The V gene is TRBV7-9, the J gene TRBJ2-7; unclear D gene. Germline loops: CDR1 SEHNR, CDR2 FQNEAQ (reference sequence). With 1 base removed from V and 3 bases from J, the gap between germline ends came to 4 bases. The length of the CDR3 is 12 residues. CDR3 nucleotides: TGTGCCAGCAGCTTAGTAATCTACGAGCAGTACGTC. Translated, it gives CASSLVIYEQYV.

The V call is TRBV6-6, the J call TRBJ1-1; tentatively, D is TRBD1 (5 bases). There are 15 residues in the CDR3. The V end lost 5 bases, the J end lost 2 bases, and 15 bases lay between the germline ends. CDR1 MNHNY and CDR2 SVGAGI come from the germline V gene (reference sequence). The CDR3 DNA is TGTGCCAGCAGTCCTGGACGGGGGTTTAACACTGAAGCTTTCTTT. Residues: CASSPGRGFNTEAFF.

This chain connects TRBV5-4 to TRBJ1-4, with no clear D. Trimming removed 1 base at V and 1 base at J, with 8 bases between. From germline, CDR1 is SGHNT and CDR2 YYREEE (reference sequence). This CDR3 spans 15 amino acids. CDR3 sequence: CASSLSAETNEKLFF. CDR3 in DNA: TGTGCCAGCAGCTTGTCGGCAGAAACTAATGAAAAACTGTTTTTT.

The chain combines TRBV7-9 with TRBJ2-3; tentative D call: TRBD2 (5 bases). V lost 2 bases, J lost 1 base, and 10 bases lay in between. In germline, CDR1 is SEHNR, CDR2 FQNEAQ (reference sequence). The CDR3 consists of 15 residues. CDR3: CASSLTGSRTDTQYF. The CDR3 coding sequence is TGTGCCAGCAGCTTAACGGGGAGCCGCACAGATACGCAGTATTTT. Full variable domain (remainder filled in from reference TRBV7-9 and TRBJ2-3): DTGVSQNPRHKITKRGQNVTFRCDPISEHNRLYWYRQTLGQGPEFLTYFQNEAQLEKSRLLSDRFSAERPKGSFSTLEIQRTEQGDSAMYLCASSLTGSRTDTQYFGPGTRLTVL.

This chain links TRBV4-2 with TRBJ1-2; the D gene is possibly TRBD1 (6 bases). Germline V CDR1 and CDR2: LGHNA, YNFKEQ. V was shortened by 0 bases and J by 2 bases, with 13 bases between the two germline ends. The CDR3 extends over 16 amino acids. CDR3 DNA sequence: TGTGCCAGCAGCCAAGAGGGGGCAGGGGCCAACTATGGCTACACCTTC. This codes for CASSQEGAGANYGYTF.

This CDR3 reads CASSSTWGDYGYTF. CDR3 in DNA: TGTGCCAGCAGTTCGACATGGGGGGACTATGGCTACACCTTC. V and J are TRBV6-6 and TRBJ1-2, with a tentative D call TRBD1 (5 bases). CDR1 MNHNY and CDR2 SVGAGI come from the germline V gene (reference sequence). The ends were cut back, 4 bases at V and 3 bases at J, with 12 bases in the middle. This CDR3 is built from 14 residues.

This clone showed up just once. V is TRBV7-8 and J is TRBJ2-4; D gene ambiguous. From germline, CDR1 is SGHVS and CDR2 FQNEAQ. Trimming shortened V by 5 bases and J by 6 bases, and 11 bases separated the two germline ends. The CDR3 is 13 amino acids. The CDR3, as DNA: TGTGCCAGCAGCCCCGTTAGAGCAAACATTCAGTACTTC. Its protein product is CASSPVRANIQYF.

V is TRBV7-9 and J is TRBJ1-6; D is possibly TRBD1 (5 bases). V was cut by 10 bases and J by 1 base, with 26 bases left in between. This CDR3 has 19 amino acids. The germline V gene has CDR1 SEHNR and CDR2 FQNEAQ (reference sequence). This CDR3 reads CAIANPSDTQTSYNSPLHF. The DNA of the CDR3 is TGTGCCATTGCCAACCCCTCGGACACCCAAACATCCTATAATTCACCCCTCCACTTT. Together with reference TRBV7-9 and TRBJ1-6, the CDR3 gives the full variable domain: DTGVSQNPRHKITKRGQNVTFRCDPISEHNRLYWYRQTLGQGPEFLTYFQNEAQLEKSRLLSDRFSAERPKGSFSTLEIQRTEQGDSAMYLCAIANPSDTQTSYNSPLHFGNGTRLTVT.

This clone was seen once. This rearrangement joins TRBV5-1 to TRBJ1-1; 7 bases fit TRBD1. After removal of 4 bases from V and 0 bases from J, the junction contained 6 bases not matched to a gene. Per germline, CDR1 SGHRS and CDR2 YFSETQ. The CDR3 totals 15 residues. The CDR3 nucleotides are TGCGCCAGCAGCGGGGACAGAAGTATGAACACTGAAGCTTTCTTT. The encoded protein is CASSGDRSMNTEAFF.

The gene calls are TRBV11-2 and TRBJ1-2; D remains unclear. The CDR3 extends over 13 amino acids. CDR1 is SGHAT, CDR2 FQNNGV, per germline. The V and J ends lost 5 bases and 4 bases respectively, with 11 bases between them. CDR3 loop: CASSAEGRYGYTF. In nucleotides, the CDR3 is TGTGCCAGCAGCGCGGAAGGTCGCTATGGCTACACCTTC.

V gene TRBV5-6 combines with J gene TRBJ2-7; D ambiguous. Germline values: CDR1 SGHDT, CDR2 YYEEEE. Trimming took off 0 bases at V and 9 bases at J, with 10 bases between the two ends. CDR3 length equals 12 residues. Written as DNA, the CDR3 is TGTGCCAGCAGCTTGGAGCCCGCCAGGCAGTACGTC. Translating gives CASSLEPARQYV.

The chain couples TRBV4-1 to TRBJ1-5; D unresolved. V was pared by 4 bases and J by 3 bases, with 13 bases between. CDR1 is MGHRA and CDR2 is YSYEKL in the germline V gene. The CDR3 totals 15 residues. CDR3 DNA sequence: TGCGCCAGCAGCCCCTTGGCGGCAGTCAATCAGCCCCAGCATTTT. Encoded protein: CASSPLAAVNQPQHF.

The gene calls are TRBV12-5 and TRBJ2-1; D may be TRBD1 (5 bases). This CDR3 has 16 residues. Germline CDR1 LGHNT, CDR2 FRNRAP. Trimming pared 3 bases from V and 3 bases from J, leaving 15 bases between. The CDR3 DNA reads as TGTGCTAGTGGTTTTCTCACTGACAGTGACTACAATGAGCAGTTCTTC. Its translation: CASGFLTDSDYNEQFF.

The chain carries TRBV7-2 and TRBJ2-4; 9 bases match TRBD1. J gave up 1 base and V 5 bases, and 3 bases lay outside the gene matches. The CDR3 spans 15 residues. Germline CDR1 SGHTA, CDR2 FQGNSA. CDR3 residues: CASSPGTGAKNIQYF. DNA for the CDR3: TGTGCCAGCAGCCCGGGGACAGGGGCCAAAAACATTCAGTACTTC. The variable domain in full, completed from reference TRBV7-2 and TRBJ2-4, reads GAGVSQSPSNKVTEKGKDVELRCDPISGHTALYWYRQSLGQGLEFLIYFQGNSAPDKSGLPSDRFSAERTGGSVSTLTIQRTQQEDSAVYLCASSPGTGAKNIQYFGAGTRLSVL.

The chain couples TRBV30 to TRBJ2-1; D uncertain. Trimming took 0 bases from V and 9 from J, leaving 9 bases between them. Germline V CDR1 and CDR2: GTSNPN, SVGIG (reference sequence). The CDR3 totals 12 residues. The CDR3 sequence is CAWSVRTPEQFF. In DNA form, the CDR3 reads TGTGCCTGGAGTGTACGCACTCCTGAGCAGTTCTTC.

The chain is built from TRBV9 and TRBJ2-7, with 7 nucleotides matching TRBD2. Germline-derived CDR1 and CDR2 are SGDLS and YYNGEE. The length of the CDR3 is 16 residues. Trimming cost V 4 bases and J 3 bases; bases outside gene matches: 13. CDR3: CASSPQKGGGVYEQYF. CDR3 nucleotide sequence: TGTGCCAGCAGCCCCCAGAAAGGTGGGGGGGTCTACGAGCAGTACTTC.

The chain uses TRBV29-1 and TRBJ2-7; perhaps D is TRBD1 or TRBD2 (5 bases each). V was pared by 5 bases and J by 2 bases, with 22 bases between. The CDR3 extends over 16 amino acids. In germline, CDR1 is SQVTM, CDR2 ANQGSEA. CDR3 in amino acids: CSVWGSQDATTYEQYF. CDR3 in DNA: TGCAGCGTTTGGGGGTCGCAGGACGCTACCACCTACGAGCAGTACTTC.

The DNA for the CDR3 is TGCGCCAGCACCTCTGGGGTGAACACTGAAGCTTTCTTT. Translated, it gives CASTSGVNTEAFF. J is TRBJ1-1 and V is TRBV10-1, with D hard to call. Germline lookup yields CDR1 WNHNN and CDR2 SYGVQD (reference sequence). The CDR3 runs 13 residues. V lost 7 bases and J 0 bases, leaving 9 bases between the germline ends.

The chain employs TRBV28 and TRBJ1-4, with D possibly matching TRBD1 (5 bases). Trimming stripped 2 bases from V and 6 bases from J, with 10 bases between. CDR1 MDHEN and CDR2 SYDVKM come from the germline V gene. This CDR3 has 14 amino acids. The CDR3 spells CASSLGGEDEKLFF. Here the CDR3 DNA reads TGTGCCAGCAGTTTAGGGGGTGAGGATGAAAAACTGTTTTTT.

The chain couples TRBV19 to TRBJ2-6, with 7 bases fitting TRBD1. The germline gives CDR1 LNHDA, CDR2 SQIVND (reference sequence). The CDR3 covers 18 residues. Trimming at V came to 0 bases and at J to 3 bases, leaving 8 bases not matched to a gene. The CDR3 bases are TGTGCCAGTAGTATAGAGGGGAAGGGGGCTGGTGGGGCCAACGTCCTGACTTTC. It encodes CASSIEGKGAGGANVLTF.

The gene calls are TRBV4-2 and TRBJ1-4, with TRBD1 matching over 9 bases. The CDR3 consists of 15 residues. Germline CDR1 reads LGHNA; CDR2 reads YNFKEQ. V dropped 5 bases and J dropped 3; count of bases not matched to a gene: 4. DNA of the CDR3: TGTGCCAGCAGCGACCACAGGGGGCCTAATGAAAAACTGTTTTTT. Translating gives CASSDHRGPNEKLFF.

In DNA, the CDR3 is TGCGCCAGCAGCCAAGTCACCGTCTCTGAAGCTTTCTTT. The encoded protein is CASSQVTVSEAFF. V usage is TRBV4-3 and J usage is TRBJ1-1; unclear D gene. Trimming shortened V by 1 base and J by 6 bases, and 9 bases separated the two germline ends. The germline gives CDR1 LGHNA, CDR2 YSLEER. The CDR3 contains 13 residues.

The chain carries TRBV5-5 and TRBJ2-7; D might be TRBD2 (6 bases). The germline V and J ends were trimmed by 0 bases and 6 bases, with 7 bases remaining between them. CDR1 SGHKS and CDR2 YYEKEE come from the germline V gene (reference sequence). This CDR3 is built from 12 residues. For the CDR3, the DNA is TGTGCCAGCAGCTTGGTGGGGGGCGAGCAGTACTTC. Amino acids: CASSLVGGEQYF.

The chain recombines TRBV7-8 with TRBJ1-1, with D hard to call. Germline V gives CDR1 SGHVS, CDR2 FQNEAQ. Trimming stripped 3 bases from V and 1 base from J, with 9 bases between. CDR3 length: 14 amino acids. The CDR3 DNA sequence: TGTGCCAGCAGCTTGTTTGGACGGAACACTGAAGCTTTCTTT. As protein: CASSLFGRNTEAFF.

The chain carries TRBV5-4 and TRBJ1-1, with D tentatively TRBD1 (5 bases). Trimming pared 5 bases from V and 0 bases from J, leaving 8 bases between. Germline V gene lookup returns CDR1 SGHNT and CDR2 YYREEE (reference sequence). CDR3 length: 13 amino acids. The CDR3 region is CASRGGVNTEAFF. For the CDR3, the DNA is TGTGCCAGCAGGGGGGGGGTGAACACTGAAGCTTTCTTT. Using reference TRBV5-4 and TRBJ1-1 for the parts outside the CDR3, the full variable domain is ETGVTQSPTHLIKTRGQQVTLRCSSQSGHNTVSWYQQALGQGPQFIFQYYREEENGRGNFPPRFSGLQFPNYSSELNVNALELDDSALYLCASRGGVNTEAFFGQGTRLTVV.

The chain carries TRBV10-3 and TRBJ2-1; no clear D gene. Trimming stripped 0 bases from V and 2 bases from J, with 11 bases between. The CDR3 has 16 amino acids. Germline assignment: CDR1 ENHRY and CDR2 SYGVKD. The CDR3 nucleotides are TGTGCCATCAGTGAGTCAGGGCAACACCCCTACAATGAGCAGTTCTTC. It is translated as CAISESGQHPYNEQFF.

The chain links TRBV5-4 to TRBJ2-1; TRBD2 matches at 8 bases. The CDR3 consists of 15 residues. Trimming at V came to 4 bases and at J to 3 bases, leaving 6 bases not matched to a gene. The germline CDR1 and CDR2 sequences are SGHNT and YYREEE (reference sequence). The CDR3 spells CASSTGLEVYNEQFF. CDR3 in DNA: TGTGCCAGCAGCACGGGACTAGAAGTCTACAATGAGCAGTTCTTC.

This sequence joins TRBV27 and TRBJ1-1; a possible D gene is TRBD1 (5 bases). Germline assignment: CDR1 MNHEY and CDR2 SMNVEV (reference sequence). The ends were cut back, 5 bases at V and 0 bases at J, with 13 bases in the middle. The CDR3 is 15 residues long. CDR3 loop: CASSPPQGLNTEAFF. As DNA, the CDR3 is TGTGCCAGCAGTCCACCTCAGGGCCTGAACACTGAAGCTTTCTTT.

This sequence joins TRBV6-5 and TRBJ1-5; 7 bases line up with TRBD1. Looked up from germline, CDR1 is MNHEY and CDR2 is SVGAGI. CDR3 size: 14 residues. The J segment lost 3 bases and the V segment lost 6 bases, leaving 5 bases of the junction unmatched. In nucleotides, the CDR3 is TGTGCCAGCAGGCCCGGGACAGACAATCAGCCCCAGCATTTT. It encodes CASRPGTDNQPQHF.

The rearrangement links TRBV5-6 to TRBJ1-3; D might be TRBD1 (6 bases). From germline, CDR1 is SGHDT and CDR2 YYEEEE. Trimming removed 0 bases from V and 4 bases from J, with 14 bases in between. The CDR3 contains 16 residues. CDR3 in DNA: TGTGCCAGCAGCTTGGTCCCCGCAGGGGCAGGAAACACCATATATTTT. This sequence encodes CASSLVPAGAGNTIYF.